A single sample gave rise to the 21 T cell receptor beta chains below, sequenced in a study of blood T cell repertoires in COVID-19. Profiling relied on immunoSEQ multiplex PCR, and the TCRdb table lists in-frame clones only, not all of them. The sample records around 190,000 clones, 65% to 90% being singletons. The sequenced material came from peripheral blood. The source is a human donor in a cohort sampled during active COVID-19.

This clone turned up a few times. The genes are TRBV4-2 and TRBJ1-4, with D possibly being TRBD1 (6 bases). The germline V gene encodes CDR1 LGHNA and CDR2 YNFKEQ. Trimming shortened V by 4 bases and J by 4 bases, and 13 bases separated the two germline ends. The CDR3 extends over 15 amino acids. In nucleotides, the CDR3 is TGTGCCAGCAGCCCGGACAGAGAATATAATGAAAAACTGTTTTTT. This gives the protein CASSPDREYNEKLFF.

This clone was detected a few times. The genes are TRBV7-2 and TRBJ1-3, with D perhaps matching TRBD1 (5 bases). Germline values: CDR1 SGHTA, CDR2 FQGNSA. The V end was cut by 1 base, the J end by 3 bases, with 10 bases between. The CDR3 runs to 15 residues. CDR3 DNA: TGTGCCAGCAGCTTAGAGGGCAGGGTTGGAAACACCATATATTTT. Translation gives CASSLEGRVGNTIYF.

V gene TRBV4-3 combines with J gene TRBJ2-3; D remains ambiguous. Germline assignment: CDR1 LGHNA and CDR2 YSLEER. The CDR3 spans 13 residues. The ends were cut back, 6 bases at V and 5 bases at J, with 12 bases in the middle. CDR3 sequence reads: CASRDSNLDTQYF. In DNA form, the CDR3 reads TGCGCCAGCAGGGATAGCAACTTAGATACGCAGTATTTT.

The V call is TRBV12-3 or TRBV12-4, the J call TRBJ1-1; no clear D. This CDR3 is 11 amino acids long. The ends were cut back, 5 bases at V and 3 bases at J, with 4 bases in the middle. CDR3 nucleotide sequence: TGTGCCAGCAGTCCGTACACTGAAGCTTTCTTT. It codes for CASSPYTEAFF.

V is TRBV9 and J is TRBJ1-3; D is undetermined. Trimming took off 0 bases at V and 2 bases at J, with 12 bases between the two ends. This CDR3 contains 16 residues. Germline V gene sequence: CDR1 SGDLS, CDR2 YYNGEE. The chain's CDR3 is CASSVARGNAGNTIYF. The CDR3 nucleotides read TGTGCCAGCAGCGTAGCTAGAGGAAACGCTGGAAACACCATATATTTT.

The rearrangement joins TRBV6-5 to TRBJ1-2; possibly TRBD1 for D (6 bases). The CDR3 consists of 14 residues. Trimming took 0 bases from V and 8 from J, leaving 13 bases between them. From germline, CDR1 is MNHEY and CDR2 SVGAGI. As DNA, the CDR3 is TGTGCCAGCAGTTACTCTTACAGGGATCGAGGCTACACCTTC. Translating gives CASSYSYRDRGYTF.

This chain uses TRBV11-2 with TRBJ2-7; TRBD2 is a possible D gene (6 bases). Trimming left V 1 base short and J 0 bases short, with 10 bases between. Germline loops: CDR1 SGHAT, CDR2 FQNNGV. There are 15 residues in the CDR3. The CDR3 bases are TGTGCCAGCAGCTTAGCAGCGGGCCGCTCCTACGAGCAGTACTTC. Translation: CASSLAAGRSYEQYF.

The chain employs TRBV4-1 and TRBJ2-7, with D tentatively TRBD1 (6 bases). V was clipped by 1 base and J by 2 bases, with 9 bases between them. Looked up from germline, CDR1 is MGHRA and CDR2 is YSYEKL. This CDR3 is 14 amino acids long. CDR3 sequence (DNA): TGCGCCAGCAGCCAAGGACAGGAAGCCTACGAGCAGTACTTC. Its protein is CASSQGQEAYEQYF.

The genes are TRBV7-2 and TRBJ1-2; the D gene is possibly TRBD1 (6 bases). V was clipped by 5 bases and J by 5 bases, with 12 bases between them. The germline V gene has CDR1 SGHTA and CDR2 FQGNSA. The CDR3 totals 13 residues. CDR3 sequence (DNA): TGTGCCAGCAGCCTTGGACAGACTTATGGCTACACCTTC. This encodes CASSLGQTYGYTF.

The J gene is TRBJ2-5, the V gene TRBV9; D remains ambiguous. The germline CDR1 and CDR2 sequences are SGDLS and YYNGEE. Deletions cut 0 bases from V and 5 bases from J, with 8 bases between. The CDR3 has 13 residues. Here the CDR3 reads CASSVVPLETQYF. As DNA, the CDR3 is TGTGCCAGCAGCGTAGTCCCCCTGGAGACCCAGTACTTC.

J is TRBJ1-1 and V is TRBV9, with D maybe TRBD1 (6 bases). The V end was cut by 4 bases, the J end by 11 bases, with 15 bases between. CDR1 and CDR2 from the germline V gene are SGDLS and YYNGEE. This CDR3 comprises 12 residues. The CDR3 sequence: CASSPMGGAAFF. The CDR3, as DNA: TGTGCCAGCAGCCCCATGGGGGGGGCCGCTTTCTTT.

CDR3 amino acids: CASSLSWAGGNYGYTF. CDR3 DNA: TGTGCCAGCAGTTTATCGTGGGCAGGGGGTAACTATGGCTACACCTTC. J is TRBJ1-2 and V is TRBV27; 7 bases match TRBD1. This CDR3 has 16 residues. V trimming: 0 bases; J trimming: 1 base; junction bases outside the gene matches: 5. CDR1 and CDR2 from the germline V gene are MNHEY and SMNVEV (reference sequence).

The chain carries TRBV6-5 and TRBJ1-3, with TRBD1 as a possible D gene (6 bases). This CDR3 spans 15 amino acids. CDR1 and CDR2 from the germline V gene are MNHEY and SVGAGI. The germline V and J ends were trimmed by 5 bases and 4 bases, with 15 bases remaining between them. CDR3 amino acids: CASSPRTGFGNTIYF. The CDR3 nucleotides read TGTGCCAGCAGTCCACGTACAGGGTTCGGAAACACCATATATTTT.

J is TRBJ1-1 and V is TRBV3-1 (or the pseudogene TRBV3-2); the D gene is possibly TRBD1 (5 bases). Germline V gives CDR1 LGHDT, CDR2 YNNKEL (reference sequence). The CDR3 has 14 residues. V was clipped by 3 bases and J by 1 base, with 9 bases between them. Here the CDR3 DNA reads TGTGCCAGCAGCCACACAACAGGGAACACTGAAGCTTTCTTT. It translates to CASSHTTGNTEAFF.

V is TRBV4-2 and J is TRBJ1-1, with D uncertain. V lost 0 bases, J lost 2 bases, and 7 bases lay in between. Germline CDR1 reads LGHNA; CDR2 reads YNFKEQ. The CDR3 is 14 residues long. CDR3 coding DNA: TGTGCCAGCAGCCAAGAACAGCTTAACACTGAAGCTTTCTTT. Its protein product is CASSQEQLNTEAFF.

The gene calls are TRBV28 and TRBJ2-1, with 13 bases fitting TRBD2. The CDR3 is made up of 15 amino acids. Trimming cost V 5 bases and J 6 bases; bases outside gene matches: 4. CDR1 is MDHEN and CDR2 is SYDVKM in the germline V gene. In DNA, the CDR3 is TGTGCCAGCAGTCCCACTAGCGGGAGGGCCAATGAGCAGTTCTTC. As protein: CASSPTSGRANEQFF.

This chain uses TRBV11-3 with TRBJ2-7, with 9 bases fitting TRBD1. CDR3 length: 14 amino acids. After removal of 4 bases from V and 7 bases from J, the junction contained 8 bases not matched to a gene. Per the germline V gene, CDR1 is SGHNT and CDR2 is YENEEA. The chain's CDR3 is CASSSRTGEGEQYF. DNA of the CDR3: TGTGCCAGCAGCTCTCGGACAGGGGAGGGGGAGCAGTACTTC.

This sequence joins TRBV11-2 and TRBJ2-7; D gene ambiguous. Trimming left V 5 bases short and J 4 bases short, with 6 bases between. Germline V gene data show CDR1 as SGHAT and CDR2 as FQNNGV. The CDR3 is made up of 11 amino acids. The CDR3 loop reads CASSPAYEQYF. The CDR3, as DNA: TGTGCCAGCAGCCCCGCGTACGAGCAGTACTTC.

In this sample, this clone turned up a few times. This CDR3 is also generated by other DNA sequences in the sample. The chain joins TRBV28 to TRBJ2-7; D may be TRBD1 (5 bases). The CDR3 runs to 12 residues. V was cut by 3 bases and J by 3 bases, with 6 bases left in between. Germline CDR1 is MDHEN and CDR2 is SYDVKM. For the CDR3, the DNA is TGTGCCAGCAGTTTCCAGGGCTACGAGCAGTACTTC. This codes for CASSFQGYEQYF.

The chain's CDR3 is CASSVGTAPSGANVLTF. Written as DNA, the CDR3 is TGTGCCAGCAGCGTTGGGACAGCACCCTCTGGGGCCAACGTCCTGACTTTC. The rearrangement links TRBV9 to TRBJ2-6; TRBD1 agrees at 7 bases. Looked up from germline, CDR1 is SGDLS and CDR2 is YYNGEE. The CDR3 sequence is 17 residues long. Trimming removed 2 bases from V and 0 bases from J; junction bases left unmatched: 5.

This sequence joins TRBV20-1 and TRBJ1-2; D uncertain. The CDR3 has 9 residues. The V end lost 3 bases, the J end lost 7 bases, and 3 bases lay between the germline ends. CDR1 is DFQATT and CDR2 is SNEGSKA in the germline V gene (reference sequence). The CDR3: CSASLGYTF. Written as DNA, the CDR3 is TGCAGTGCTAGTCTTGGCTACACCTTC.